Following are 22 T cell receptor beta chains from one sample sequenced in a study of blood T cell repertoires in COVID-19. Clones were sequenced by immunoSEQ multiplex PCR, and TCRdb holds only the in-frame ones, with some missing. The repertoire consists of approximately 200,000 clones, with just under 85% occurring once and the leading ten covering 1.3%. Sequencing was carried out using PBMCs or T cells enriched from blood (not recorded which). The receptor set was obtained from a woman in her forties with acute COVID-19.

The chain joins TRBV7-3 to TRBJ1-2; 8 bases agree with TRBD1. J lost 4 bases, V lost 0 bases, and 4 bases had no gene match. The V gene's germline CDR1 is SGHTA and CDR2 FQGTGA. The CDR3 length is 15 residues. CDR3 amino acids: CASSLTSQGAYGYTF. The CDR3 region has the DNA TGTGCCAGCAGCTTAACGTCTCAGGGGGCCTATGGCTACACCTTC. The complete variable domain, with remaining parts taken from reference TRBV7-3 and TRBJ1-2, reads GAGVSQTPSNKVTEKGKYVELRCDPISGHTALYWYRQSLGQGPEFLIYFQGTGAADDSGLPNDRFFAVRPEGSVSTLKIQRTERGDSAVYLCASSLTSQGAYGYTFGSGTRLTVV.

The chain is built from TRBV7-6 and TRBJ2-1, with TRBD2 identical over 16 bases. With V trimmed by 5 bases and J by 4 bases, 14 bases remained unmatched. Germline CDR1 reads SGHVS; CDR2 reads FNYEAQ. This CDR3 comprises 20 residues. In DNA form, the CDR3 reads TGTGCCAGCAGCCCCTTAGTGGGGACTAGCGGGAGGGCCGGGTACAATGAGCAGTTCTTC. Its protein is CASSPLVGTSGRAGYNEQFF.

The chain combines TRBV6-5 with TRBJ2-1, with 13 bases matching TRBD2. The CDR3 is 15 amino acids. CDR1 is MNHEY and CDR2 is SVGAGI in the germline V gene. V was clipped by 6 bases and J by 7 bases; unmatched bases: 6. DNA of the CDR3: TGTGCCAGCAGCCGAACTAGCGGGGGGGCAAATGAGCAGTTCTTC. Its translation is CASSRTSGGANEQFF.

The rearrangement links TRBV27 to TRBJ2-2; TRBD2 agrees at 9 bases. The CDR3 consists of 14 residues. V trimming: 2 bases; J trimming: 9 bases; junction bases outside the gene matches: 4. CDR1 MNHEY and CDR2 SMNVEV come from the germline V gene (reference sequence). CDR3: CASSLRTSERELFF. CDR3 in DNA: TGTGCCAGCAGTTTAAGGACTAGCGAGAGGGAGCTGTTTTTT.

V is TRBV28 and J is TRBJ1-2, with unresolved D. V was shortened by 6 bases and J by 4 bases, with 9 bases between the two germline ends. Per the germline V gene, CDR1 is MDHEN and CDR2 is SYDVKM. CDR3 size: 12 residues. The CDR3 here is CASRTELYGYTF. DNA of the CDR3: TGTGCCAGCAGGACGGAGCTCTATGGCTACACCTTC.

The V call is TRBV24-1, the J call TRBJ1-2, with a possible D match to TRBD1 (6 bases). Germline CDR1 KGHDR, CDR2 SFDVKD. The CDR3 consists of 14 residues. Trimming removed 4 bases from V and 4 bases from J, with 12 bases in between. This chain's CDR3 is CATSDPTGLYGYTF. As DNA, the CDR3 is TGTGCCACCAGTGACCCCACAGGGCTCTATGGCTACACCTTC.

This clone appeared a single time. V is TRBV19 and J is TRBJ1-2, with TRBD1 identical over 8 bases. The germline V gene encodes CDR1 LNHDA and CDR2 SQIVND (reference sequence). The V and J ends lost 3 bases and 6 bases, in that order; junction bases with no gene match: 9. This CDR3 spans 15 amino acids. The CDR3 nucleotides are TGTGCCAGTAGTATCCACCGGGACAGGACCCATGGCTACACCTTC. As protein: CASSIHRDRTHGYTF.

The chain links TRBV19 to TRBJ2-2; D is unclear. Trimming cost V 3 bases and J 3 bases, with 5 bases left between them. CDR1 and CDR2 from the germline V gene are LNHDA and SQIVND (reference sequence). The CDR3 covers 13 residues. The CDR3: CASSMADTGELFF. The CDR3 DNA is TGTGCCAGTAGTATGGCGGACACCGGGGAGCTGTTTTTT.

The DNA of the CDR3 is TGTGCCAGCAGTTTCACCTATAATTCACCCCTCCACTTT. Translation: CASSFTYNSPLHF. The chain joins TRBV27 to TRBJ1-6; D is unclear. This CDR3 has 13 residues. V was cut by 3 bases and J by 2 bases, with 2 bases left in between. The germline gives CDR1 MNHEY, CDR2 SMNVEV (reference sequence).

The J gene is TRBJ1-5, the V gene TRBV6-5, with TRBD1 matching over 9 bases. This CDR3 is 14 amino acids long. The germline CDR1 and CDR2 sequences are MNHEY and SVGAGI. V was clipped by 5 bases and J by 6 bases; unmatched bases: 5. DNA for the CDR3: TGTGCCAGCAGTCAGACAGGGGGTACTCAGCCCCAGCATTTT. It is translated as CASSQTGGTQPQHF.

This clone was seen more than once but under ten times. V is TRBV7-2 and J is TRBJ2-3; 7 bases align to TRBD2. In germline, CDR1 is SGHTA, CDR2 FQGNSA. The CDR3 sequence is 14 residues long. V trimming: 8 bases; J trimming: 5 bases; junction bases outside the gene matches: 10. The CDR3 nucleotides read TGTGCCAGCGGCCAAGGACTAGGAATAGATACGCAGTATTTT. Translation gives CASGQGLGIDTQYF.

The chain is built from TRBV10-3 and TRBJ2-3; a possible D gene is TRBD1 (5 bases). Germline CDR1 ENHRY, CDR2 SYGVKD. The length of the CDR3 is 15 residues. V lost 4 bases and J lost 2, with 13 bases in between. CDR3 amino acids: CAISARGAVTDTQYF. The CDR3 DNA reads as TGTGCCATCAGTGCTAGGGGTGCAGTCACAGATACGCAGTATTTT.

This clone was recorded only once. The chain is built from TRBV9 and TRBJ2-1; D gene uncertain. In germline, CDR1 is SGDLS, CDR2 YYNGEE. V was cut by 2 bases and J by 0 bases, with 9 bases left in between. This CDR3 spans 15 amino acids. CDR3 region: CASSVAVSSYNEQFF. CDR3 nucleotides: TGTGCCAGCAGCGTGGCGGTCAGCTCCTACAATGAGCAGTTCTTC.

This chain connects TRBV27 to TRBJ2-1; D perhaps matches TRBD2 (5 bases). V lost 3 bases, J lost 0 bases, and 9 bases lay in between. The germline gives CDR1 MNHEY, CDR2 SMNVEV (reference sequence). This CDR3 contains 15 residues. CDR3 region: CASSFSSSSYNEQFF. CDR3 coding DNA: TGTGCCAGCAGTTTTTCTAGCAGCTCCTACAATGAGCAGTTCTTC.

V usage is TRBV29-1 and J usage is TRBJ1-2, with D perhaps TRBD1 (6 bases). CDR1 and CDR2 from the germline V gene are SQVTM and ANQGSEA. V was cut by 3 bases and J by 6 bases, with 11 bases left in between. CDR3 length: 12 residues. The CDR3 coding sequence is TGCAGCGTTGAGGGGGCAGGGAATGGCTACACCTTC. Protein sequence: CSVEGAGNGYTF.

The J gene is TRBJ2-7, the V gene TRBV4-3; a weak D match, TRBD1 (6 bases). This CDR3 is built from 15 residues. CDR1 is LGHNA, CDR2 YSLEER, per germline. Trimming removed 1 base from V and 6 bases from J, with 16 bases in between. CDR3 sequence (DNA): TGCGCCAGCAGCCAAGGCGACAGGCAGGGGCGCGAGCAGTACTTC. Residues: CASSQGDRQGREQYF.

J is TRBJ2-1 and V is TRBV27, with no clear D. With 3 bases removed from V and 7 bases from J, the gap between germline ends came to 13 bases. This CDR3 spans 14 amino acids. Germline-derived CDR1 and CDR2 are MNHEY and SMNVEV (reference sequence). CDR3 coding DNA: TGTGCCAGCAGTTTTGGCACGGGTCGGAATGAGCAGTTCTTC. Protein product: CASSFGTGRNEQFF.

Many counts were recorded for this clone. Other DNA sequences from this sample encode an identical CDR3 as well. J is TRBJ1-2 and V is TRBV30; D ambiguous. V was pared by 0 bases and J by 0 bases, with 5 bases between. The length of the CDR3 is 13 residues. Germline assignment: CDR1 GTSNPN and CDR2 SVGIG (reference sequence). CDR3 DNA sequence: TGTGCCTGGAGTGTGGAGGCTAACTATGGCTACACCTTC. Amino acid sequence: CAWSVEANYGYTF.

For the CDR3, the DNA is TGTGCCAGCAGTTCGGGTCTGATCAGCTCTGGGGCCAACGTCCTGACTTTC. Translating gives CASSSGLISSGANVLTF. The chain combines TRBV28 with TRBJ2-6; the D is unclear. The V end was cut by 4 bases, the J end by 0 bases, with 13 bases between. Germline loops: CDR1 MDHEN, CDR2 SYDVKM. The CDR3 consists of 17 residues.

The CDR3 bases are TGCAGCGGGGGACAGGGGGCAGGAACCGGGGAGCTGTTTTTT. Encoded protein: CSGGQGAGTGELFF. This chain uses TRBV29-1 with TRBJ2-2; 12 positions agree with TRBD1. There are 14 residues in the CDR3. Trimming removed 7 bases from V and 5 bases from J; junction bases left unmatched: 5. The germline V gene has CDR1 SQVTM and CDR2 ANQGSEA.

V gene TRBV9 combines with J gene TRBJ2-3; 9 bases align to TRBD2. The CDR3 spans 15 residues. V gave up 1 base and J gave up 6 bases; unmatched junction bases: 6. Germline V CDR1 and CDR2: SGDLS, YYNGEE. CDR3 region: CASSVSSGSSDTQYF. CDR3 nucleotides: TGTGCCAGCAGCGTAAGTAGCGGGAGTTCGGATACGCAGTATTTT.

This chain uses TRBV28 with TRBJ1-5; D is perhaps TRBD1 (5 bases). There are 14 residues in the CDR3. With 7 bases removed from V and 3 bases from J, the gap between germline ends came to 13 bases. CDR1 is MDHEN, CDR2 SYDVKM, per germline. DNA for the CDR3: TGTGCCAGCACCTCCGGCAGGGTCAATCAGCCCCAGCATTTT. Protein product: CASTSGRVNQPQHF.